This T cell receptor (beta chain) emerged from a study of cytomegalovirus exposure and HLA in healthy donors. A few counts support this clone. The CDR3 loop spans 15 amino acids. V shed 1 base, J shed 10 bases, and the junction held 10 bases outside the gene matches. The germline V gene has CDR1 LGHNA and CDR2 YNFKEQ. The PCR made use of 60 Vbeta and 13 Jbeta primers. TCRdb keeps only in-frame clones here, not all; method: immunoSEQ multiplex PCR. This repertoire shows approximately 110,000 clones, about two thirds found once; its top ten account for nearly 8.5%. The clonotype originates from a woman between 40 and 55 years old in good health and CMV-seropositive. The chain uses TRBV4-2 and TRBJ2-3; TRBD1 matches at 8 bases. The source material was PBMCs. DNA for the CDR3: TGTGCCAGCAGCCAAGGAAACAGGGGGGAGAGGTCGCAGTATTTT. Amino acids: CASSQGNRGERSQYF.